Following are 18 T cell receptor beta chains from one sample sequenced in a study of T cell repertoires in cytomegalovirus infection. No antigen has been identified for these receptors. TCRdb reanalysed the reads using MiXCR and keeps one entry per CDR3 protein. The table includes around 750,000 distinct CDR3 sequences, approximately 29% detected once. The sample in question was cultured CD8+ T cells from PBMCs, obtained from culture after CMV antigen stimulation. These receptor sequences come from a human donor in good health (CMV status not recorded). Some clones in this sample may be carry-over from other donors' samples.

Many counts were recorded for this clonotype. The genes are TRBV6-1 and TRBJ1-6; D is unclear. The CDR3 has 14 residues. Trimming removed 6 bases from V and 6 bases from J, with 12 bases in between. In germline, CDR1 is MNHNS, CDR2 SASEGT. CDR3 DNA: TGTGCCAGCAGCCCAGTTAGGCGTAATTCACCCCTCCACTTT. It codes for CASSPVRRNSPLHF.

This clonotype was counted at least ten times. The chain carries TRBV2 and TRBJ2-2; D remains unclear. Trimming removed 8 bases from V and 0 bases from J, with 7 bases in between. Looked up from germline, CDR1 is SNHLY and CDR2 is FYNNEI. The CDR3 is 13 amino acids. CDR3 amino acids: CASGPSNTGELFF. The CDR3 region has the DNA TGTGCCAGCGGGCCTTCGAACACCGGGGAGCTGTTTTTT. Full variable domain (remainder filled in from reference TRBV2 and TRBJ2-2): EPEVTQTPSHQVTQMGQEVILRCVPISNHLYFYWYRQILGQKVEFLVSFYNNEISEKSEIFDDQFSVERPDGSNFTLKIRSTKLEDSAMYFCASGPSNTGELFFGEGSRLTVL.

This clonotype has a handful of counts. This chain connects TRBV12-5 to TRBJ2-5; TRBD2 matches at 7 bases. CDR1 and CDR2 from the germline V gene are LGHNT and FRNRAP. The CDR3 covers 14 residues. V gave up 6 bases and J gave up 5 bases; unmatched junction bases: 9. As DNA, the CDR3 is TGTGCTAGTGGCCCGGGGGGACTGATTGAGACCCAGTACTTC. Its translation: CASGPGGLIETQYF.

The chain employs TRBV7-6 and TRBJ1-5; maybe TRBD1 (6 bases). Germline-derived CDR1 and CDR2 are SGHVS and FNYEAQ. The CDR3 runs 16 residues. Trimming pared 5 bases from V and 2 bases from J, leaving 16 bases between. The DNA for the CDR3 is TGTGCCAGCAGCCCCGAAGGGGGAGAAGGCAATCAGCCCCAGCATTTT. Protein: CASSPEGGEGNQPQHF.

In regard to this clonotype: A read error is possible here, since a much larger clone lies one base away. This chain links TRBV15 with TRBJ1-6; D unresolved. V lost 1 base and J 5 bases, leaving 12 bases between the germline ends. The CDR3 is 16 residues long. Germline V gene data show CDR1 as LNHNV and CDR2 as YYDKDF (reference sequence). The CDR3 DNA reads as TGTGCCACCAGCAGAGGTACGAGACAAAATAATTCACCCCTCCACTTT. It encodes CATSRGTRQNNSPLHF. The full variable domain, its missing parts supplied by reference TRBV15 and TRBJ1-6, is DAMVIQNPRYQVTQFGKPVTLSCSQTLNHNVMYWYQQKSSQAPKLLFHYYDKDFNNEADTPDNFQSRRPNTSFCFLDIRSPGLGDTAMYLCATSRGTRQNNSPLHFGNGTRLTVT.

This clonotype has a handful of counts. The gene calls are TRBV9 and TRBJ1-5; D perhaps matches TRBD1 (6 bases). Germline V gene data show CDR1 as SGDLS and CDR2 as YYNGEE. V lost 0 bases, J lost 3 bases, and 7 bases lay in between. CDR3 size: 14 residues. The CDR3 DNA follows: TGTGCCAGCAGCGTAGGGGACAACAATCAGCCCCAGCATTTT. Its protein is CASSVGDNNQPQHF.

This chain joins TRBV4-1 and TRBJ1-6, with D hard to call. The CDR3 consists of 15 residues. Deletions cut 1 base from V and 6 bases from J, with 10 bases between. Looked up from germline, CDR1 is MGHRA and CDR2 is YSYEKL. The CDR3 DNA follows: TGCGCCAGCAGCCAAGGTCCGGGGATTAATTCACCCCTCCACTTT. The encoded protein is CASSQGPGINSPLHF.

In its sample, this clonotype was seen a few times. The chain joins TRBV24-1 to TRBJ2-1, with 7 positions matching TRBD1. Germline CDR1 reads KGHDR; CDR2 reads SFDVKD. The CDR3 has 14 amino acids. V lost 1 base, J lost 7 bases, and 3 bases stayed unmatched. The CDR3 here is CATSDFRTGNEQFF. The CDR3 nucleotides are TGTGCCACCAGTGATTTTCGGACAGGAAATGAGCAGTTCTTC.

This sequence joins TRBV6-5 and TRBJ2-3; TRBD1 matches 7 bases. Germline CDR1 reads MNHEY; CDR2 reads SVGAGI. The CDR3 is 15 amino acids. V dropped 4 bases and J dropped 2; count of bases not matched to a gene: 6. The CDR3 DNA reads TGTGCCAGCAGTTGGGACAGCTTATTCACAGATACGCAGTATTTT. The encoded protein is CASSWDSLFTDTQYF.

The chain has TRBV12-3 or TRBV12-4 and TRBJ1-6; D is perhaps TRBD1 (5 bases). V dropped 5 bases and J dropped 3 bases, with 11 bases sitting between them. The CDR3 sequence is 15 residues long. CDR3 in DNA: TGTGCCAGCAGTCTGGGGACCATCTATAATTCACCCCTCCACTTT. Translating gives CASSLGTIYNSPLHF.

About this clonotype: Germline and junction disagree at one end, which may indicate a read error. The chain links TRBV20-1 to TRBJ1-5, with TRBD1 as a possible D gene (6 bases). The CDR3 is made up of 14 amino acids. Germline V gives CDR1 DFQATT, CDR2 SNEGSKA (reference sequence). CDR3 sequence: CCARSRGGNQPQHF. As DNA, the CDR3 is TGCTGTGCTAGATCCAGGGGTGGCAATCAGCCCCAGCATTTT.

V is TRBV6-2 or TRBV6-3 and J is TRBJ2-5; D is perhaps TRBD1 (5 bases). The V end lost 5 bases, the J end lost 0 bases, and 10 bases lay between the germline ends. In germline, CDR1 is MNHEY, CDR2 SVGEGT. There are 14 residues in the CDR3. This CDR3 is CASSETVYQETQYF. CDR3 DNA: TGTGCCAGCAGTGAGACAGTGTACCAAGAGACCCAGTACTTC.

The V and J genes are TRBV20-1 and TRBJ2-7, with 10 bases aligning to TRBD2. The V gene end was trimmed by 3 bases and the J gene end by 3 bases; junction bases not matched to a gene: 5. The germline V gene encodes CDR1 DFQATT and CDR2 SNEGSKA (reference sequence). The CDR3 has 14 amino acids. CDR3 DNA sequence: TGCAGTGCTAGGTCAGCGGGGGGGCTCTACGAGCAGTACTTC. This gives the protein CSARSAGGLYEQYF.

This clonotype was recorded a few times. The chain couples TRBV28 to TRBJ1-1; D unclear. The germline V and J ends were trimmed by 1 base and 1 base, with 10 bases remaining between them. Per germline, CDR1 MDHEN and CDR2 SYDVKM. The CDR3 consists of 15 residues. CDR3 sequence: CASSLYKSRNTEAFF. Written as DNA, the CDR3 is TGTGCCAGCAGTTTATATAAGAGTAGGAACACTGAAGCTTTCTTT. The whole variable domain, remainder taken from reference TRBV28 and TRBJ1-1, is DVKVTQSSRYLVKRTGEKVFLECVQDMDHENMFWYRQDPGLGLRLIYFSYDVKMKEKGDIPEGYSVSREKKERFSLILESASTNQTSMYLCASSLYKSRNTEAFFGQGTRLTVV.

This clonotype was seen a handful of times. V gene TRBV5-6 combines with J gene TRBJ1-1, with D hard to call. Trimming pared 7 bases from V and 3 bases from J, leaving 13 bases between. Germline V gives CDR1 SGHDT, CDR2 YYEEEE. The length of the CDR3 is 13 residues. The CDR3 DNA is TGTGCCAGCTGTGGTCTTTCCTACACTGAAGCTTTCTTT. Its translation is CASCGLSYTEAFF. The variable domain in full, completed from reference TRBV5-6 and TRBJ1-1, reads DAGVTQSPTHLIKTRGQQVTLRCSPKSGHDTVSWYQQALGQGPQFIFQYYEEEERQRGNFPDRFSGHQFPNYSSELNVNALLLGDSALYLCASCGLSYTEAFFGQGTRLTVV.

This clonotype was observed a handful of times. The CDR3 DNA reads TGTGCCAGCAGTTTATCACCCGTCGGGACCCAGTACTTC. It codes for CASSLSPVGTQYF. This chain links TRBV28 with TRBJ2-5, with D unclear. The CDR3 contains 13 residues. Germline CDR1 is MDHEN and CDR2 is SYDVKM. Trimming took off 1 base at V and 7 bases at J, with 10 bases between the two ends.

This clonotype occurred many times. J is TRBJ2-3 and V is TRBV7-3; D is unclear. CDR1 and CDR2 from the germline V gene are SGHTA and FQGTGA. Trimming removed 1 base at V and 2 bases at J, with 7 bases between. The length of the CDR3 is 14 residues. CDR3 amino acids: CASSLSAATDTQYF. CDR3 DNA: TGTGCCAGCAGCTTAAGCGCGGCCACAGATACGCAGTATTTT.

This chain joins TRBV11-2 and TRBJ2-7; D possibly corresponds to TRBD2 (5 bases). The germline V gene encodes CDR1 SGHAT and CDR2 FQNNGV. Trimming stripped 3 bases from V and 3 bases from J, with 18 bases between. The CDR3 covers 16 residues. Here the CDR3 DNA reads TGTGCCAGCAGCTTCGGAGGCGGTTCAAGTCACTACGAGCAGTACGTC. It encodes CASSFGGGSSHYEQYV.